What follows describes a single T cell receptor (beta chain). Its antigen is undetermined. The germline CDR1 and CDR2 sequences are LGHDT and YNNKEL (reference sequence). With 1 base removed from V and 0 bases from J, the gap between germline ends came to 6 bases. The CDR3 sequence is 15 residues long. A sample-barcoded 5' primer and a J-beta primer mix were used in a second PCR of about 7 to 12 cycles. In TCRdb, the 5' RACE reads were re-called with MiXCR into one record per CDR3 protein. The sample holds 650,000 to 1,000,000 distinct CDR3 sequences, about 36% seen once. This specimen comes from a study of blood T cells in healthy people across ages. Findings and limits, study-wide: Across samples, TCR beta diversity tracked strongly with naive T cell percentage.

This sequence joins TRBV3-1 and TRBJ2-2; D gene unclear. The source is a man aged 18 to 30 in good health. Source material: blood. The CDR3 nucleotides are TGTGCCAGCAGCCAAGGGGCAACGAACACCGGGGAGCTGTTTTTT. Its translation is CASSQGATNTGELFF.